Below are 15 T cell receptor beta chains sequenced from a single sample in a study of cytomegalovirus exposure and HLA in healthy donors. The PCR made use of 60 Vbeta and 13 Jbeta primers. Profiling relied on immunoSEQ multiplex PCR, and the TCRdb table lists in-frame clones only, not all of them. The sample holds 120,000 or so clones, more than 65% seen once. Sequences were obtained from PBMCs. These receptor sequences come from a man younger than 30 in good health and CMV-seropositive.

This clone has just one count. V is TRBV18 and J is TRBJ2-2; TRBD1 agrees at 8 bases. The CDR3 has 15 residues. Germline values: CDR1 KGHSH, CDR2 LQKENI. Trimming took 5 bases from V and 7 from J; bases not matched to a gene: 9. CDR3 sequence: CASSAAGQGGGELFF. The CDR3 nucleotides read TGTGCCAGCTCAGCAGCCGGACAGGGAGGCGGGGAGCTGTTTTTT.

V is TRBV30 and J is TRBJ1-6, with no clear D. V lost 2 bases and J 0 bases, leaving 11 bases between the germline ends. The CDR3 is made up of 16 amino acids. Germline CDR1 GTSNPN, CDR2 SVGIG (reference sequence). The CDR3 DNA reads TGTGCCTGGAGTCTGACAACGAGCTCCTATAATTCACCCCTCCACTTT. Protein product: CAWSLTTSSYNSPLHF.

V gene TRBV5-6 combines with J gene TRBJ2-3, with a weak D call TRBD2 (5 bases). The germline gives CDR1 SGHDT, CDR2 YYEEEE. This CDR3 spans 13 amino acids. The V gene lost 0 bases and the J gene lost 4 bases, with 6 bases spanning the gap. CDR3 coding DNA: TGTGCCAGCAGCTTGGTGGGAGCAGATACGCAGTATTTT. This gives the protein CASSLVGADTQYF.

This clone has more than one count but fewer than ten. This sequence joins TRBV14 and TRBJ2-3; D not resolved. The germline V gene has CDR1 SGHDN and CDR2 FVKESK. The CDR3 is made up of 15 amino acids. Trimming removed 5 bases at V and 1 base at J, with 13 bases between. The CDR3 region has the DNA TGTGCCAGCAGCTTAACGCAACCGGGCACAGATACGCAGTATTTT. The encoded protein is CASSLTQPGTDTQYF.

V gene TRBV7-9 combines with J gene TRBJ2-7, with a weak D call TRBD2 (5 bases). CDR3 length equals 16 residues. V was shortened by 0 bases and J by 2 bases, with 14 bases between the two germline ends. Germline V gene sequence: CDR1 SEHNR, CDR2 FQNEAQ (reference sequence). CDR3 loop: CASSLAHGIGTYEQYF. In nucleotides, the CDR3 is TGTGCCAGCAGCTTAGCCCACGGGATAGGAACCTACGAGCAGTACTTC.

The chain couples TRBV5-1 to TRBJ1-1, with 7 bases that match TRBD1. V gave up 3 bases and J gave up 0 bases; unmatched junction bases: 11. The CDR3 is 17 amino acids. Per germline, CDR1 SGHRS and CDR2 YFSETQ. CDR3 protein: CASSSDREKLMNTEAFF. CDR3 coding DNA: TGCGCCAGCAGCTCAGACAGGGAAAAATTAATGAACACTGAAGCTTTCTTT. Full variable domain (outside the CDR3, taken from reference TRBV5-1 and TRBJ1-1): KAGVTQTPRYLIKTRGQQVTLSCSPISGHRSVSWYQQTPGQGLQFLFEYFSETQRNKGNFPGRFSGRQFSNSRSEMNVSTLELGDSALYLCASSSDREKLMNTEAFFGQGTRLTVV.

This sequence joins TRBV30 and TRBJ1-5; the D gene is possibly TRBD1 (6 bases). Germline V lookup: CDR1 GTSNPN, CDR2 SVGIG (reference sequence). CDR3 length: 15 residues. The V and J ends lost 3 bases and 4 bases respectively, with 16 bases between them. The CDR3 protein is CAWRAPSGANQPQHF. The CDR3 DNA reads as TGTGCCTGGAGAGCCCCGTCAGGGGCGAATCAGCCCCAGCATTTT.

The chain uses TRBV19 and TRBJ1-6, with D maybe TRBD1 (6 bases). With 4 bases removed from V and 7 bases from J, the gap between germline ends came to 17 bases. The CDR3 runs 16 residues. Germline-derived CDR1 and CDR2 are LNHDA and SQIVND (reference sequence). CDR3 sequence reads: CASSRISGQKNSPLHF. In nucleotides, the CDR3 is TGTGCCAGTAGTAGGATCTCGGGACAAAAGAATTCACCCCTCCACTTT.

V gene TRBV7-9 combines with J gene TRBJ1-3; D ambiguous. V was trimmed by 5 bases and J by 7 bases, leaving 9 bases between them. The CDR3 has 12 amino acids. Germline V lookup: CDR1 SEHNR, CDR2 FQNEAQ (reference sequence). In nucleotides, the CDR3 is TGTGCCAGCAGCCCTAACTCTAACACCATATATTTT. Its translation: CASSPNSNTIYF.

The table lists this clone with a few counts. The rearrangement links TRBV5-1 to TRBJ1-2; 7 nucleotides line up with TRBD1. Germline V gene lookup returns CDR1 SGHRS and CDR2 YFSETQ. Trimming removed 1 base from V and 1 base from J; junction bases left unmatched: 4. CDR3 length: 15 amino acids. This chain's CDR3 is CASSLTGQLNYGYTF. The CDR3 DNA sequence: TGCGCCAGCAGCTTGACGGGACAGCTTAACTATGGCTACACCTTC.

The rearrangement joins TRBV11-2 to TRBJ1-3, with D possibly being TRBD1 (5 bases). Per the germline V gene, CDR1 is SGHAT and CDR2 is FQNNGV. V shed 0 bases and J shed 4 bases, with 19 bases lying between them. The CDR3 length is 18 residues. CDR3 bases: TGTGCCAGCAGCTTAGATTGGGGATGGGGCTCTGGAGGAAACACCATATATTTT. Its translation is CASSLDWGWGSGGNTIYF. Full variable domain (outside the CDR3, taken from reference TRBV11-2 and TRBJ1-3): EAGVAQSPRYKIIEKRQSVAFWCNPISGHATLYWYQQILGQGPKLLIQFQNNGVVDDSQLPKDRFSAERLKGVDSTLKIQPAKLEDSAVYLCASSLDWGWGSGGNTIYFGEGSWLTVV.

The chain joins TRBV4-3 to TRBJ2-7; D gene ambiguous. The V and J ends lost 1 base and 3 bases respectively, with 10 bases between them. Germline CDR1 LGHNA, CDR2 YSLEER. The CDR3 length is 14 residues. The CDR3, as DNA: TGCGCCAGCAGCCAAGGTCGGAGAGACTACGAGCAGTACTTC. Encoded protein: CASSQGRRDYEQYF.

The V call is TRBV11-2, the J call TRBJ1-5, with D possibly being TRBD1 (6 bases). V gave up 1 base and J gave up 4 bases, with 11 bases separating them. The CDR3 is 15 residues long. Germline CDR1 SGHAT, CDR2 FQNNGV. This chain's CDR3 is CASSLGTAPNQPQHF. Here the CDR3 DNA reads TGTGCCAGCAGCTTAGGGACAGCTCCAAATCAGCCCCAGCATTTT.

This chain joins TRBV19 and TRBJ1-1, with D possibly being TRBD1 (6 bases). The CDR3 contains 15 residues. Trimming pared 3 bases from V and 11 bases from J, leaving 22 bases between. The germline gives CDR1 LNHDA, CDR2 SQIVND (reference sequence). The CDR3 bases are TGTGCCAGTAGTATTCGGGACGTGGGGACACAGGGCGCTTTCTTT. Amino acid sequence: CASSIRDVGTQGAFF.

This chain uses TRBV19 with TRBJ1-2; TRBD1 matches at 7 bases. J lost 5 bases, V lost 6 bases, and 6 bases had no gene match. Germline loops: CDR1 LNHDA, CDR2 SQIVND (reference sequence). This CDR3 region has 13 residues. The CDR3 DNA reads as TGTGCCAGTAGAGGGACAGTGGGATATGGCTACACCTTC. It translates to CASRGTVGYGYTF.